This note documents a single T cell receptor (beta chain) sequence. Its target is not known. This entry is derived from a study of CD8 T cells in ankylosing spondylitis. The study, taken as a whole, reports: Significantly higher representation of disease-linked clones was reported for matched ankylosing spondylitis synovial fluid.

TCRdb re-derived calls from the 5' RACE reads in MiXCR, one entry per CDR3 protein. The data show 150,000 to 200,000 distinct CDR3 sequences, around 18% seen once. The clonotype originates from a male donor with ankylosing spondylitis or in good health (not recorded which). Input material: blood, either unsorted or a sorted T cell fraction (not recorded which).

The CDR3 nucleotides read TGTGCCAGCAGCTTGGGTGATCGGGACACGTACACCGGGGAGCTGTTTTTT. It translates to CASSLGDRDTYTGELFF. The chain employs TRBV5-4 and TRBJ2-2, with TRBD1 as a possible D gene (6 bases). CDR1 and CDR2 from the germline V gene are SGHNT and YYREEE (reference sequence). The CDR3 sequence is 17 residues long. V was cut by 0 bases and J by 3 bases, with 15 bases left in between.